The present T cell receptor (beta chain) was sequenced within a study of blood T cell repertoires in COVID-19. As for the study in general: Samples taken during acute and convalescent COVID-19 were collected in the United States, Italy and Spain. T cells, B-cell-depleted T cells, or PBMCs supplied cDNA or gDNA.

Sequenced by immunoSEQ multiplex PCR; TCRdb stores in-frame clones only, minus some. The sample shows around 260,000 clones, 80% to 90% of them seen only once. Germline values: CDR1 LNHDA, CDR2 SQIVND (reference sequence). The V end lost 5 bases, the J end lost 0 bases, and 11 bases lay between the germline ends. The length of the CDR3 is 15 residues. The genes are TRBV19 and TRBJ1-5, with TRBD1 as a possible D gene (6 bases). The source of this sequence is a woman aged 70-85 years with COVID-19, enrolled during active disease. Sequenced material: peripheral blood. In DNA, the CDR3 is TGTGCCAGTAGTGACCAGGGACATAGCAATCAGCCCCAGCATTTT. Amino acids: CASSDQGHSNQPQHF. Full variable domain (rest looked up from reference TRBV19 and TRBJ1-5): DGGITQSPKYLFRKEGQNVTLSCEQNLNHDAMYWYRQDPGQGLRLIYYSQIVNDFQKGDIAEGYSVSREKKESFPLTVTSAQKNPTAFYLCASSDQGHSNQPQHFGDGTRLSIL.